This TCR beta chain was sequenced for a study of breast tumors, draining lymph nodes, adjacent tissues. TCRdb reanalysed the multiplex PCR reads using MiXCR and keeps one entry per CDR3 protein. The profile shows 150,000 to 250,000 distinct CDR3 sequences, around 29% of them singletons. The V end was cut by 5 bases, the J end by 4 bases, with 27 bases between. This CDR3 has 18 amino acids. The germline V gene has CDR1 MNHNY and CDR2 SVGAGI (reference sequence). The lymph nodes were axillary draining lymph nodes from breast cancer patients. The V and J genes are TRBV6-6 and TRBJ2-7, with D perhaps given as TRBD1 or TRBD2 (6 bases each). This clonotype was obtained from a female donor with breast cancer. Some clones in this sample may be carry-over from other donors' samples. The sample consisted of axillary lymph node tissue. DNA of the CDR3: TGTGCCAGCAGTCACAGCACCCTACAGGGACTTGGGAGGTACGAGCAGTACTTC. As protein: CASSHSTLQGLGRYEQYF.